The 21 T cell receptor beta chains below all came from one sample that was sequenced in a study of CD8 T cell repertoires and HIV-1 epitope variants (dated by TCRdb to 2018 to 2020). What these receptors recognize is not known. Preparation of the library involved the immunoSEQ multiplex PCR assay. The clones in this table, taken by TCRdb from immuneACCESS, are in-frame only. Not every clone is retained; where verified, under half of the shortfall comes from an unresolved V gene, and the cause of the rest is unknown. The sample table records roughly 5,000 clones; less than 70% of these occur just once. Roughly two fifths of the sample belongs to the ten largest clones. The material sequenced was cultured CD8+ T cells derived from PBMCs. The receptors derive from a male donor with HIV.

V usage is TRBV9 and J usage is TRBJ1-1; maybe TRBD1 (6 bases). Per germline, CDR1 SGDLS and CDR2 YYNGEE. V was trimmed by 1 base and J by 3 bases, leaving 10 bases between them. The CDR3 runs 14 residues. The CDR3 bases are TGTGCCAGCAGCGTAAGGGGGGACGACACTGAAGCTTTCTTT. As protein: CASSVRGDDTEAFF. Combining the CDR3 with reference TRBV9 and TRBJ1-1 gives the whole variable domain DSGVTQTPKHLITATGQRVTLRCSPRSGDLSVYWYQQSLDQGLQFLIQYYNGEERAKGNILERFSAQQFPDLHSELNLSSLELGDSALYFCASSVRGDDTEAFFGQGTRLTVV.

This clone was counted a few times. The genes are TRBV15 and TRBJ1-6, with D unclear. Trimming left V 2 bases short and J 5 bases short, with 13 bases between. The CDR3 length is 16 residues. Per the germline V gene, CDR1 is LNHNV and CDR2 is YYDKDF (reference sequence). The CDR3 bases are TGTGCCACCAGCAGATTACCTCGACCAAATAATTCACCCCTCCACTTT. Translated: CATSRLPRPNNSPLHF.

The chain couples TRBV7-2 to TRBJ2-2, with D hard to call. The V gene's germline CDR1 is SGHTA and CDR2 FQGNSA. The CDR3 runs to 13 residues. Trimming shortened V by 1 base and J by 6 bases, and 6 bases separated the two germline ends. CDR3 loop: CASSLVVAGELFF. For the CDR3, the DNA is TGTGCCAGCAGCTTAGTCGTCGCCGGGGAGCTGTTTTTT.

V and J are TRBV28 and TRBJ2-7; D unclear. The germline V and J ends were trimmed by 2 bases and 9 bases, with 17 bases remaining between them. CDR3 length: 14 residues. Per the germline V gene, CDR1 is MDHEN and CDR2 is SYDVKM. CDR3 loop: CASSLIDRNLGQYF. In nucleotides, the CDR3 is TGTGCCAGCAGTTTAATTGACCGCAACCTTGGGCAGTACTTC.

There are a few counts of this clone. The chain recombines TRBV25-1 with TRBJ1-2; 11 bases are a match to TRBD1. The CDR3 has 14 amino acids. J lost 8 bases, V lost 7 bases, and 9 bases had no gene match. The germline V gene has CDR1 MGHDK and CDR2 SYGVNS. CDR3: CASNTGQGARGYTF. The CDR3 DNA is TGTGCCAGCAACACCGGACAGGGGGCGCGGGGCTACACCTTC.

This chain uses TRBV30 with TRBJ2-5; tentatively, D is TRBD1 (5 bases). Germline V gene sequence: CDR1 GTSNPN, CDR2 SVGIG (reference sequence). This CDR3 spans 14 amino acids. Between the trimmed V and J ends, which lost 0 bases and 5 bases, there was a span of 13 bases. CDR3 DNA: TGTGCCTGGAGTGTACCGCAGGGTTGGGAGACCCAGTACTTC. Protein sequence: CAWSVPQGWETQYF. Full variable domain (outside the CDR3, taken from reference TRBV30 and TRBJ2-5): SQTIHQWPATLVQPVGSPLSLECTVEGTSNPNLYWYRQAAGRGLQLLFYSVGIGQISSEVPQNLSASRPQDRQFILSSKKLLLSDSGFYLCAWSVPQGWETQYFGPGTRLLVL.

The V and J genes are TRBV11-2 and TRBJ2-1, with D maybe TRBD1 (5 bases). V was clipped by 6 bases and J by 8 bases, with 11 bases between them. Germline CDR1 reads SGHAT; CDR2 reads FQNNGV. This CDR3 has 12 amino acids. The CDR3 spells CASRSQADEQFF. CDR3 in DNA: TGTGCCAGCAGGTCACAGGCAGATGAGCAGTTCTTC.

The chain couples TRBV9 to TRBJ2-5; 7 bases align to TRBD1. The junction had 4 bases not matched to a gene; V was cut back by 3 bases and J by 5 bases. The germline V gene encodes CDR1 SGDLS and CDR2 YYNGEE. The CDR3 covers 13 residues. The CDR3 spells CASSGQGGETQYF. Here the CDR3 DNA reads TGTGCCAGCAGCGGACAGGGCGGGGAGACCCAGTACTTC.

This chain connects TRBV5-1 to TRBJ2-7, with no clear D. CDR1 and CDR2 from the germline V gene are SGHRS and YFSETQ. CDR3 length equals 15 residues. Trimming removed 0 bases at V and 0 bases at J, with 10 bases between. As DNA, the CDR3 is TGCGCCAGCAGCTTGGAGGTCGTTTCCTCCTACGAGCAGTACTTC. Amino acid sequence: CASSLEVVSSYEQYF.

This clone has more than one count but fewer than ten. The V gene is TRBV28, the J gene TRBJ1-2, with D possibly TRBD1 on 5 matching bases. Germline-derived CDR1 and CDR2 are MDHEN and SYDVKM. The V end was cut by 6 bases, the J end by 3 bases, with 20 bases between. The CDR3 extends over 16 amino acids. CDR3: CASSLHPTDYDYGYTF. CDR3 nucleotide sequence: TGTGCCAGCAGCCTCCATCCGACAGATTATGACTATGGCTACACCTTC.

The V call is TRBV11-2, the J call TRBJ2-7; 9 bases agree with TRBD1. J was trimmed by 2 bases and V by 5 bases; bases with no gene match: 7. The CDR3 totals 15 residues. Germline CDR1 reads SGHAT; CDR2 reads FQNNGV. The CDR3 DNA follows: TGTGCCAGCAGCCCCCACCGGGACAGGGCCTACGAGCAGTACTTC. Its translation is CASSPHRDRAYEQYF.

The chain carries TRBV4-1 and TRBJ2-1; TRBD1 agrees at 8 bases. Germline V gives CDR1 MGHRA, CDR2 YSYEKL. The J segment lost 8 bases and the V segment lost 6 bases, leaving 12 bases of the junction unmatched. The CDR3 extends over 15 amino acids. The CDR3 nucleotides read TGCGCCAGCAGTACGGTGGACAGGGCTTTGGATGAGCAGTTCTTC. Protein: CASSTVDRALDEQFF.

The J gene is TRBJ1-1, the V gene TRBV11-1; the D is unclear. In germline, CDR1 is SGHAT, CDR2 FQDESV (reference sequence). V gave up 5 bases and J gave up 4 bases, with 23 bases separating them. This CDR3 contains 17 residues. CDR3 in amino acids: CASSPTALQRRVTEAFF. CDR3 DNA: TGTGCCAGCAGCCCCACTGCCCTACAGCGGAGGGTCACTGAAGCTTTCTTT.

This clone turned up a few times. The chain employs TRBV19 and TRBJ2-7; maybe TRBD1 (6 bases). The germline V gene encodes CDR1 LNHDA and CDR2 SQIVND (reference sequence). The CDR3 has 12 amino acids. The V and J ends lost 5 bases and 6 bases respectively, with 11 bases between them. CDR3 coding DNA: TGTGCCAGTAGTGCAACAGGGAGCGAGCAGTACTTC. Its translation: CASSATGSEQYF.

The chain joins TRBV7-2 to TRBJ1-5; D unresolved. V was cut by 8 bases and J by 5 bases, with 7 bases left in between. CDR1 is SGHTA and CDR2 is FQGNSA in the germline V gene. The length of the CDR3 is 11 residues. Here the CDR3 reads CASGWDQPQHF. The CDR3 coding sequence is TGTGCCAGCGGATGGGATCAGCCCCAGCATTTT.

Turning to this clone: The DNA is omitted, as the CDR3 cannot be located on it reliably, and the CDR3 follows TCRdb's listing. This chain connects TRBV27 to TRBJ1-2. Per germline, CDR1 MNHEY and CDR2 SMNVEV (reference sequence). Counting both end residues, the CDR3 totals 17 amino acids. This chain's CDR3 is CASSSSDRGDVVYGYTF.

The J gene is TRBJ1-1, the V gene TRBV5-4; TRBD1 might be the D (5 bases). Germline loops: CDR1 SGHNT, CDR2 YYREEE (reference sequence). V lost 0 bases, J lost 10 bases, and 13 bases lay in between. The CDR3 loop spans 13 amino acids. The CDR3 is CASSLAGSRGAFF. The CDR3 DNA reads TGTGCCAGCAGCTTGGCGGGGTCTAGGGGAGCTTTCTTT.

The J gene is TRBJ2-3, the V gene TRBV5-6; the D is unclear. CDR3 length: 16 residues. CDR1 and CDR2 (germline): SGHDT, YYEEEE. The ends were cut back, 1 base at V and 1 base at J, with 13 bases in the middle. The DNA for the CDR3 is TGTGCCAGCAGCTTGAAGGTACGGGCCGGCACAGATACGCAGTATTTT. It yields the protein CASSLKVRAGTDTQYF.

The rearrangement uses TRBV5-1 and TRBJ2-1; maybe TRBD1 (5 bases). V lost 2 bases and J 4 bases, leaving 22 bases between the germline ends. The CDR3 is made up of 18 amino acids. Germline CDR1 and CDR2: SGHRS and YFSETQ. Here the CDR3 DNA reads TGCGCCAGCAGCTTAAGGGTCCCGGGCAGGGATCGTTACAATGAGCAGTTCTTC. It encodes CASSLRVPGRDRYNEQFF.

There are a few counts of this clone. In nucleotides, the CDR3 is TGTGCCAGCAGCCCCTTAAGCCGGGAGCAGTTCTTC. This translates into CASSPLSREQFF. This rearrangement joins TRBV5-6 to TRBJ2-1; D is uncertain. The CDR3 totals 12 residues. Germline loops: CDR1 SGHDT, CDR2 YYEEEE. V dropped 4 bases and J dropped 10 bases, with 12 bases sitting between them.

A few counts support this clone. The genes are TRBV27 and TRBJ2-7, with 9 bases identical to TRBD1. CDR1 and CDR2 (germline): MNHEY, SMNVEV (reference sequence). This CDR3 comprises 15 residues. The V and J ends lost 5 bases and 0 bases, in that order; junction bases with no gene match: 5. CDR3 nucleotides: TGTGCCAGCAGTGTGGGACAGGGAAGCTCCTACGAGCAGTACTTC. Encoded protein: CASSVGQGSSYEQYF.